Here is one TCR beta chain with its context. The target antigen is unknown. The CDR3 runs 14 residues. Germline V gene lookup returns CDR1 SGHAT and CDR2 FQDESV (reference sequence). Trimming shortened V by 0 bases and J by 5 bases, and 10 bases separated the two germline ends. The data were taken from a study of long-term antiretroviral therapy in people with HIV. For the study at large: It was about a decade before the 2015 immediate-ART recommendation that the earliest samples were taken.

Whole-study results and caveats: Those clones which expanded before ART made up the dominant part of the repertoire at all time points.

Run at survey level, the immunoSEQ assay was version v3.0. Generated by immunoSEQ multiplex PCR, the TCRdb table keeps only in-frame clones and is missing some. The sample yields 20,000 to 25,000 clones, around 87% seen once. V is TRBV11-1 and J is TRBJ2-5; no firm D call. The receptor's source is a man between 18 and 29 years old with HIV. The material sequenced was unsorted PBMCs, taken 0.2 years before starting antiretroviral therapy. The CDR3 here is CASSLAPIRETQYF. In DNA, the CDR3 is TGTGCCAGCAGCTTAGCCCCGATCCGGGAGACCCAGTACTTC.